Following are 27 T cell receptor beta chains from one sample sequenced in a study of blood T cells in healthy people across ages. Combining a sample-barcoded 5' primer with a J-beta primer mix, a second PCR ran for roughly 7 to 12 cycles. TCRdb passed the 5' RACE reads through MiXCR, listing each CDR3 protein once. The table lists 550,000 to 600,000 distinct CDR3 sequences, 40% to 50% of them singletons. What was sequenced was blood. Receptors originate from an elderly man in good health.

This clonotype was counted a few times. The chain links TRBV5-1 to TRBJ2-1; D may correspond to TRBD1 or TRBD2 (5 bases each). The closer fit of TRBJ2-7 to the DNA end suggests the J call may be wrong. Per germline, CDR1 SGHRS and CDR2 YFSETQ. There are 15 residues in the CDR3. The CDR3 region is CASSLVQGEYNEQYF. The CDR3 DNA reads TGCGCCAGCAGCTTGGTTCAGGGAGAATACAATGAGCAGTACTTC.

The chain links TRBV4-1 to TRBJ1-5; no definite D call. The ends were cut back, 0 bases at V and 6 bases at J, with 9 bases in the middle. Germline CDR1 reads MGHRA; CDR2 reads YSYEKL. CDR3 length: 14 amino acids. The DNA of the CDR3 is TGCGCCAGCAGCCAAGATTGGAGTATTCAGCCCCAGCATTTT. This translates into CASSQDWSIQPQHF.

This chain links TRBV27 with TRBJ2-1; 9 bases are shared with TRBD1. There are 13 residues in the CDR3. Germline V CDR1 and CDR2: MNHEY, SMNVEV (reference sequence). V shed 10 bases and J 9 bases; nucleotides not matched to a gene: 10. The CDR3 reads CATKQGALGEQFF. CDR3 bases: TGTGCCACCAAACAGGGGGCGTTGGGTGAGCAGTTCTTC.

The chain carries TRBV6-5 and TRBJ1-1; D possibly corresponds to TRBD1 (5 bases). The CDR3 has 15 residues. The germline V gene has CDR1 MNHEY and CDR2 SVGAGI. The germline V and J ends were trimmed by 2 bases and 1 base, with 11 bases remaining between them. CDR3 amino acids: CASSYGAFSNTEAFF. The CDR3, as DNA: TGTGCCAGCAGTTACGGGGCCTTCTCGAACACTGAAGCTTTCTTT.

This clonotype was observed a few times. V gene TRBV5-5 combines with J gene TRBJ2-5; D is ambiguous. The DNA end favors TRBJ2-7, so the J call may be wrong. This CDR3 is built from 13 residues. The germline gives CDR1 SGHKS, CDR2 YYEKEE (reference sequence). The CDR3 DNA reads TGTGCCAGCAGCTGGGCAGGTACCTACGAGCAGTACTTC. Translated: CASSWAGTYEQYF.

The chain employs TRBV7-2 and TRBJ2-7; maybe TRBD2 (5 bases). The CDR3 runs 14 residues. Germline V lookup: CDR1 SGHTA, CDR2 FQGNSA. The ends were cut back, 3 bases at V and 2 bases at J, with 11 bases in the middle. CDR3 nucleotide sequence: TGTGCCAGCAGCTTGCGGACTCCGACCTACGAGCAGTACTTC. This sequence encodes CASSLRTPTYEQYF.

The chain is built from TRBV20-1 and TRBJ2-1; 7 nucleotides align to TRBD2. The V segment lost 1 base and the J segment 0 bases; nucleotides outside the gene matches: 9. This CDR3 spans 17 amino acids. CDR1 and CDR2 (germline): DFQATT, SNEGSKA (reference sequence). CDR3 sequence reads: CSARGFPSGSSYNEQFF. The DNA of the CDR3 is TGCAGTGCTAGAGGTTTCCCTAGCGGAAGCTCCTACAATGAGCAGTTCTTC.

J is TRBJ2-7 and V is TRBV6-1; 8 bases match TRBD2. The germline gives CDR1 MNHNS, CDR2 SASEGT. This CDR3 region has 18 residues. The ends lost 6 bases at V and 7 bases at J; junction bases unmatched: 23. CDR3 protein: CASSRRHTRGAGAREQYF. The CDR3 DNA sequence: TGTGCCAGCAGCCGGAGGCATACTCGGGGAGCGGGAGCCAGGGAGCAGTACTTC.

CDR3 nucleotides: TGCAGCGTTGGGAACAATGAGCAGTTCTTC. Residues: CSVGNNEQFF. The V and J genes are TRBV29-1 and TRBJ2-1; D unresolved. The V end lost 4 bases, the J end lost 5 bases, and 3 bases lay between the germline ends. The CDR3 consists of 10 residues. Germline-derived CDR1 and CDR2 are SQVTM and ANQGSEA.

As for this clonotype: The germline gene is not matched at one end of the junction; a read error may be the cause. This chain links TRBV5-5 with TRBJ2-1; 8 bases are a match to TRBD1. The CDR3 contains 15 residues. Germline CDR1 is SGHKS and CDR2 is YYEKEE (reference sequence). This chain's CDR3 is CASSFGPRGPNEQFF. The CDR3 nucleotides read TGTGCCAGTAGCTTTGGTCCCAGGGGGCCCAATGAGCAGTTCTTC.

This clonotype was seen a few times. The rearrangement links TRBV3-1 to TRBJ2-1; no clear D. Germline V lookup: CDR1 LGHDT, CDR2 YNNKEL (reference sequence). CDR3 size: 15 residues. Trimming cost V 4 bases and J 7 bases, with 17 bases left between them. The CDR3 loop is CASSPDGVIPNEQFF. The CDR3 DNA reads TGTGCCAGCAGCCCCGACGGTGTAATACCTAATGAGCAGTTCTTC.

This clonotype showed up many times. The rearrangement links TRBV6-5 to TRBJ2-6; maybe TRBD1 (5 bases). Germline V gives CDR1 MNHEY, CDR2 SVGAGI. V gave up 7 bases and J gave up 4 bases, with 5 bases separating them. This CDR3 has 12 residues. The CDR3 coding sequence is TGTGCCAGCAAGGGGGGGGCCAACGTCCTGACTTTC. Translated, it gives CASKGGANVLTF.

This chain connects TRBV6-6 to TRBJ1-2, with D possibly matching TRBD1 (6 bases). The CDR3 contains 15 residues. From germline, CDR1 is MNHNY and CDR2 SVGAGI (reference sequence). Between the trimmed V and J ends, which lost 2 bases and 1 base, there was a span of 11 bases. The CDR3: CASSYPGDGNYGYTF. The CDR3 bases are TGTGCCAGCAGTTACCCAGGGGACGGTAACTATGGCTACACCTTC.

This clonotype has a handful of counts. The CDR3 spells CSGGQSPYEQYF. The CDR3 nucleotides are TGTTCCGGAGGACAGAGCCCCTACGAGCAGTACTTC. The chain couples TRBV7-9 to TRBJ2-7, with TRBD1 as a possible D gene (6 bases). The CDR3 spans 12 residues. From germline, CDR1 is SEHNR and CDR2 FQNEAQ (reference sequence).

This chain links TRBV20-1 with TRBJ2-3; 15 bases are shared with TRBD2. The CDR3 is 19 amino acids. With 2 bases clipped from V and 4 bases from J, the junction kept 13 bases outside the gene matches. Germline values: CDR1 DFQATT, CDR2 SNEGSKA (reference sequence). This CDR3 is CSARPNGGLAGGGSDTQYF. The CDR3 region has the DNA TGCAGTGCTAGACCCAACGGGGGACTAGCGGGGGGTGGATCAGATACGCAGTATTTT.

This chain links TRBV20-1 with TRBJ1-5; D is perhaps TRBD1 (5 bases). With 0 bases removed from V and 5 bases from J, the gap between germline ends came to 17 bases. The CDR3 is 16 residues long. Germline CDR1 is DFQATT and CDR2 is SNEGSKA (reference sequence). This CDR3 reads CSARDGRAGQDQPQHF. The DNA for the CDR3 is TGCAGTGCTAGAGATGGTAGGGCAGGGCAAGATCAGCCCCAGCATTTT.

The sample holds one count of this clonotype. The rearrangement uses TRBV20-1 and TRBJ2-3; 15 nucleotides align to TRBD2. Germline trimming cut 6 bases from V and 3 bases from J; bases unmatched to any gene: 7. Germline-derived CDR1 and CDR2 are DFQATT and SNEGSKA (reference sequence). This CDR3 region has 16 residues. The CDR3 loop is CSALGLAGGLTDTQYF. The DNA of the CDR3 is TGCAGTGCCCTCGGACTAGCGGGAGGGTTAACAGATACGCAGTATTTT.

The chain links TRBV20-1 to TRBJ2-5; tentative D call: TRBD1 (7 bases). The CDR3 spans 13 residues. The V and J ends lost 3 bases and 7 bases respectively, with 15 bases between them. The germline V gene encodes CDR1 DFQATT and CDR2 SNEGSKA (reference sequence). The CDR3 loop is CSASVQGTPTQYF. CDR3 sequence (DNA): TGCAGTGCTAGTGTACAGGGGACTCCGACCCAGTACTTC.

The chain carries TRBV5-1 and TRBJ2-7; 9 bases line up with TRBD1. CDR1 is SGHRS and CDR2 is YFSETQ in the germline V gene. The CDR3 length is 17 residues. With 4 bases clipped from V and 5 bases from J, the junction kept 16 bases outside the gene matches. In DNA, the CDR3 is TGCGCCAGCAGCCGGCCGGAGGGTTGGGACAGGGTGAACGAGCAGTACTTC. Encoded protein: CASSRPEGWDRVNEQYF.

The chain has TRBV15 and TRBJ2-1; 9 bases align to TRBD2. Germline loops: CDR1 LNHNV, CDR2 YYDKDF (reference sequence). The V and J ends lost 0 bases and 15 bases, in that order; junction bases with no gene match: 3. This CDR3 region has 12 residues. The CDR3 spells CATSREMGLAFF. CDR3 coding DNA: TGTGCCACCAGCAGAGAAATGGGACTAGCGTTCTTC.

The V call is TRBV7-2, the J call TRBJ2-1, with 7 bases lining up with TRBD2. Trimming removed 5 bases from V and 8 bases from J; junction bases left unmatched: 6. This CDR3 has 13 residues. Looked up from germline, CDR1 is SGHTA and CDR2 is FQGNSA. CDR3 residues: CASSGGGGDEQFF. CDR3 nucleotide sequence: TGTGCCAGCAGCGGCGGGGGTGGCGATGAGCAGTTCTTC. The full variable domain, with the rest looked up from reference TRBV7-2 and TRBJ2-1, is GAGVSQSPSNKVTEKGKDVELRCDPISGHTALYWYRQSLGQGLEFLIYFQGNSAPDKSGLPSDRFSAERTGGSVSTLTIQRTQQEDSAVYLCASSGGGGDEQFFGPGTRLTVL.

This clonotype occurred a few times. The chain combines TRBV5-5 with TRBJ1-1; possible D gene TRBD1, 6 bases. V lost 7 bases, J lost 6 bases, and 16 bases lay in between. The germline V gene encodes CDR1 SGHKS and CDR2 YYEKEE (reference sequence). The CDR3 has 13 amino acids. The CDR3: CASGGGGLAEAFF. The CDR3 DNA sequence: TGTGCCAGCGGCGGCGGGGGGCTAGCTGAAGCTTTCTTT.

A few counts support this clonotype. This chain uses TRBV7-2 with TRBJ1-2; D is ambiguous. Between the trimmed V and J ends, which lost 1 base and 8 bases, there was a span of 8 bases. CDR1 and CDR2 from the germline V gene are SGHTA and FQGNSA. The CDR3 has 12 residues. The CDR3 DNA sequence: TGTGCCAGCAGCTTAGGGCTTTTCGGCTACACCTTC. This codes for CASSLGLFGYTF.

This clonotype was seen a handful of times. The rearrangement joins TRBV5-1 to TRBJ2-3, with 9 nucleotides matching TRBD2. V shed 4 bases and J 5 bases; nucleotides not matched to a gene: 17. Germline V gene sequence: CDR1 SGHRS, CDR2 YFSETQ. There are 18 residues in the CDR3. The CDR3 DNA reads TGCGCCAGCAGCCGGGGGCTAGCGGGGACAGCCAGGGGAGATACGCAGTATTTT. Protein: CASSRGLAGTARGDTQYF. Together with reference TRBV5-1 and TRBJ2-3, the CDR3 gives the full variable domain: KAGVTQTPRYLIKTRGQQVTLSCSPISGHRSVSWYQQTPGQGLQFLFEYFSETQRNKGNFPGRFSGRQFSNSRSEMNVSTLELGDSALYLCASSRGLAGTARGDTQYFGPGTRLTVL.

The chain carries TRBV7-3 and TRBJ2-3, with D tentatively TRBD2 (6 bases). The V end lost 1 base, the J end lost 0 bases, and 11 bases lay between the germline ends. The CDR3 extends over 16 amino acids. The germline CDR1 and CDR2 sequences are SGHTA and FQGTGA. The CDR3: CASSLMAGPSTDTQYF. The CDR3 DNA reads TGTGCCAGCAGCTTAATGGCGGGGCCTAGCACAGATACGCAGTATTTT.

In regard to this clonotype: The junction does not match germline at one end; this may be a read error. CDR3 coding DNA: TGCGCCAGCACCATGGGCGGCGGCAGAGGTGGTTCATCCCTCCACTTT. Amino acid sequence: CASTMGGGRGGSSLHF. The chain uses TRBV5-1 and TRBJ1-6; D uncertain. CDR3 length: 16 amino acids. Germline assignment: CDR1 SGHRS and CDR2 YFSETQ.

This clonotype was observed a few times. V is TRBV20-1 and J is TRBJ2-1; the D is unclear. Germline loops: CDR1 DFQATT, CDR2 SNEGSKA (reference sequence). The CDR3 sequence is 12 residues long. V was shortened by 1 base and J by 9 bases, with 10 bases between the two germline ends. The DNA of the CDR3 is TGCAGTGCTAGAGGGGCTCGGGCTGAGCAGTTCTTC. Translated, it gives CSARGARAEQFF.